The entry below gives a single T cell receptor (beta chain) sequence along with its context. Germline V gene sequence: CDR1 SGHTS, CDR2 YDEGEE. The V gene lost 5 bases and the J gene lost 11 bases, with 17 bases spanning the gap. This CDR3 is built from 12 residues. Profiling relied on immunoSEQ multiplex PCR, and the TCRdb table lists in-frame clones only, not all of them. The sample has roughly 27,000 clones; about 80% are singletons. To release intraepithelial and lamina propria lymphocytes, the graft tissue was processed. The entry originates in a study of graft-versus-host responses after intestinal transplantation.

This sequence originates from a human patient who received an intestinal transplant, so some T cells may come from the graft donor. The chain couples TRBV5-8 to TRBJ2-7; D ambiguous. The material was ileum tissue, obtained 98 days after intestinal transplantation. The CDR3 loop is CASSSLTAIKYF. The CDR3 nucleotides read TGTGCCAGCAGTTCCCTGACCGCGATCAAGTACTTC.